One sample yielded the 10 T cell receptor beta chains listed below, sequenced in a study of T-cell memory formation after mild COVID-19. MiXCR, run by TCRdb on the 5' RACE reads, gives a single entry per CDR3 protein. Here the sample spans approximately 4,900 distinct CDR3 sequences, more than 40% being singletons. The specimen was PBMCs or a T cell subset sorted from them (not recorded which). These receptors came from an adult who had mild COVID-19 (a few samples of this study predate the infection). Cell type and time point are not known.

By frequency in the sample, this clonotype is medium-sized. J is TRBJ1-2 and V is TRBV4-3; D ambiguous. Germline V lookup: CDR1 LGHNA, CDR2 YSLEER. The V and J ends lost 2 bases and 5 bases respectively, with 9 bases between them. This CDR3 contains 13 residues. CDR3: CASSQHVFYGYTF. CDR3 nucleotides: TGCGCCAGCAGCCAACATGTGTTTTATGGCTACACCTTC.

This clonotype rates as medium-sized (0.01 to 0.1%). The chain recombines TRBV5-4 with TRBJ2-6, with D unclear. The CDR3 covers 12 residues. V was pared by 10 bases and J by 1 base, with 6 bases between. CDR1 and CDR2 (germline): SGHNT, YYREEE (reference sequence). CDR3 loop: CAGTSGANVLTF. CDR3 in DNA: TGTGCCGGAACGTCTGGGGCCAACGTCCTGACTTTC.

This chain links TRBV5-6 with TRBJ2-3; the match to TRBD2 covers 9 bases. V gave up 1 base and J gave up 1 base; unmatched junction bases: 7. Germline lookup yields CDR1 SGHDT and CDR2 YYEEEE. This CDR3 spans 17 amino acids. The CDR3 is CASSLWSGRRGTDTQYF. The DNA for the CDR3 is TGTGCCAGCAGCTTGTGGAGCGGGAGGAGAGGCACAGATACGCAGTATTTT.

V usage is TRBV29-1 and J usage is TRBJ2-1; 7 bases align to TRBD2. In germline, CDR1 is SQVTM, CDR2 ANQGSEA. CDR3 size: 13 residues. J lost 3 bases, V lost 2 bases, and 1 base had no gene match. CDR3 residues: CSVELADYNEQFF. DNA of the CDR3: TGCAGCGTTGAACTAGCGGACTACAATGAGCAGTTCTTC.

Within the sample, this clonotype is medium-sized. The chain is built from TRBV27 and TRBJ2-4; 8 bases are shared with TRBD1. The CDR3 extends over 13 amino acids. J was trimmed by 8 bases and V by 4 bases; bases with no gene match: 4. Germline loops: CDR1 MNHEY, CDR2 SMNVEV (reference sequence). The CDR3 coding sequence is TGTGCCAGCAGTTCTGGGACAGGTGACATTCAGTACTTC. Encoded protein: CASSSGTGDIQYF.

The sample holds many counts of this clonotype. This chain joins TRBV13 and TRBJ2-5, with 7 bases lining up with TRBD1. The CDR3 spans 13 residues. V shed 5 bases and J 2 bases; nucleotides not matched to a gene: 2. Germline values: CDR1 PRHDT, CDR2 FYEKMQ (reference sequence). The CDR3 spells CASSPGQQETQYF. The CDR3 DNA reads as TGTGCCAGCAGCCCGGGACAGCAAGAGACCCAGTACTTC.

This clonotype is termed medium-sized. The V and J genes are TRBV4-1 and TRBJ1-5; D remains unclear. Germline loops: CDR1 MGHRA, CDR2 YSYEKL. V shed 2 bases and J shed 1 base, with 9 bases lying between them. CDR3 size: 15 residues. CDR3 DNA: TGCGCCAGCAGCCAAAGGGCTGTAAGCAATCAGCCCCAGCATTTT. This gives the protein CASSQRAVSNQPQHF.

This clonotype rates as medium-sized (0.01 to 0.1%). The chain carries TRBV11-2 and TRBJ2-7, with 8 bases fitting TRBD2. CDR1 and CDR2 from the germline V gene are SGHAT and FQNNGV. The CDR3 spans 13 residues. The CDR3 here is CASSRGGKYGQYV. CDR3 DNA: TGTGCCAGCAGCCGCGGGGGGAAGTACGGGCAGTACGTC.

This clonotype is labeled medium-sized (0.01 to 0.1%). The J gene is TRBJ2-3, the V gene TRBV11-2; D is unresolved. V lost 1 base, J lost 2 bases, and 10 bases lay in between. Germline CDR1 reads SGHAT; CDR2 reads FQNNGV. The CDR3 has 15 residues. DNA of the CDR3: TGTGCCAGCAGCTTAGGAGGTCGGTTCACAGATACGCAGTATTTT. Translation gives CASSLGGRFTDTQYF.

There are a few counts of this clonotype. The chain uses TRBV6-5 and TRBJ1-1; D unresolved. V was pared by 1 base and J by 4 bases, with 13 bases between. This CDR3 has 15 residues. The V gene's germline CDR1 is MNHEY and CDR2 SVGAGI. The CDR3: CASSYYPGRGTEAFF. The CDR3 nucleotides are TGTGCCAGCAGTTACTACCCCGGTCGGGGCACTGAAGCTTTCTTT.